These T cell receptor beta chains were read from a single sample in a study of beta chain features in type 1 diabetes. Using immunoSEQ multiplex PCR, the repertoire was profiled, and TCRdb retains in-frame clones only, with some absent. The data hold about 120,000 clones, with approximately 16% observed a single time. Material: central memory CD4+ T cells from blood. The receptor source for this set is a young man with type 1 diabetes. The CDR3 runs from the conserved cysteine through the conserved F or W. D genes are given only for firm matches. Size is omitted from some rows. Given values are once, few, many or a class for expanded clones.

clone_size,d_call,v_call,j_call,cdr3_aa,cdr3_nt
.,.,TRBV7-7,TRBJ2-7,CASSLGRDTEYEQYF,TGTGCTAGCAGCTTAGGCCGGGACACTGAATACGAGCAGTACTTC
.,.,TRBV4-3,TRBJ2-2,CASSQPQTYSNTGELFF,TGCGCCAGCAGCCAACCCCAAACCTACAGTAACACCGGGGAGCTGTTTTTT
few,.,TRBV7-2,TRBJ2-7,CASSLDGGAIYEQYF,TGTGCCAGCAGCTTAGATGGTGGAGCGATCTACGAGCAGTACTTC
.,.,TRBV10-3,TRBJ2-7,CAISLGYEQYF,TGTGCCATCAGTCTCGGTTACGAGCAGTACTTC
few,.,TRBV6-4,TRBJ2-6,CASSATPSGANVLTF,TGTGCCAGCAGTGCCACACCGTCTGGGGCCAACGTCCTGACTTTC
few,TRBD2,TRBV7-6,TRBJ2-7,CASSPGGGTVSGEQYF,TGTGCCAGCAGCCCTGGGGGGGGGACCGTATCAGGCGAGCAGTACTTC
.,TRBD1,TRBV7-3,TRBJ1-1,CASKIQGDTEAFF,TGTGCCAGCAAGATACAGGGGGACACTGAAGCTTTCTTT
few,.,TRBV7-6,TRBJ2-1,CASSLALQGYYNEQFF,TGTGCCAGCAGCTTAGCGCTACAGGGCTATTACAATGAGCAGTTCTTC
few,TRBD1,TRBV29-1,TRBJ2-5,CSVVGQGIGETQYF,TGCAGCGTTGTGGGACAGGGGATAGGAGAGACCCAGTACTTC
few,.,TRBV7-9,TRBJ1-4,CASSPPGGTTEKLFF,TGTGCCAGCAGCCCCCCCGGGGGGACAACCGAAAAACTGTTTTTT